These T cell receptor beta chains were read from a single sample in a study of T-cell reconstitution after alpha-beta-depleted transplantation in children. TCRdb itself ran the PCR reads through MiXCR, one entry per CDR3 protein. Of around 600,000 distinct CDR3 sequences detected, roughly 17% appear once; the ten largest clones hold approximately 1%. Sequenced material: PBMCs from the stem cell graft donor, taken from the stem cell graft. These receptors all come from a human donor who donated a stem cell graft to a child with acute myeloid leukemia. Both conserved end residues are part of each CDR3. The order of the fields is clone size, V gene, J gene, D gene, CDR3 protein, CDR3 DNA. D genes are given only for firm matches. Clone size, where shown, is once, few, many, or a class for clones that have expanded.

few	TRBV5-1	TRBJ1-3	-	CASSLHQDSSGNTIYF	TGCGCCAGCAGCCTGCATCAGGACTCCTCTGGAAACACCATATATTTT
few	TRBV6-2/TRBV6-3	TRBJ1-2	-	CASSYPDANGYTF	TGTGCCAGCAGTTACCCCGACGCGAACGGCTACACCTTC
many	TRBV7-2	TRBJ2-7	TRBD2	CASSYRDYLPLEQYF	TGTGCCAGCAGCTACCGGGACTACCTACCGCTCGAGCAGTACTTC
few	TRBV12-3/TRBV12-4	TRBJ2-3	-	CASSQWDTQYF	TGTGCCAGCAGTCAGTGGGATACGCAGTATTTT
many	TRBV20-1	TRBJ2-5	-	CSAREVAWQETQYF	TGCAGTGCTAGAGAAGTAGCGTGGCAAGAGACCCAGTACTTC
-	TRBV5-1	TRBJ2-3	-	CASSSQGSTDTQYF	TGCGCCAGCAGCTCACAGGGAAGCACAGATACGCAGTATTTT
-	TRBV6-1	TRBJ2-3	-	CASSEDSPVGTDTQYF	TGTGCCAGCAGTGAGGACAGTCCGGTAGGCACAGATACGCAGTATTTT
many	TRBV7-2	TRBJ2-1	TRBD2	CASSWSGGIDEQFF	TGTGCCAGCAGCTGGAGCGGGGGGATCGATGAGCAGTTCTTC
-	TRBV4-1	TRBJ2-7	-	CASSQDAGQTDSYEQYF	TGCGCCAGCAGCCAAGACGCGGGACAGACCGACTCCTACGAGCAGTACTTC
few	TRBV5-1	TRBJ1-1	-	CASSFRRERTEAFF	TGCGCCAGCAGCTTTAGAAGGGAGCGCACTGAAGCTTTCTTT
many	TRBV20-1	TRBJ1-2	TRBD1	CSASRTGVSYGYTF	TGCAGTGCCAGTCGGACAGGGGTTAGCTATGGCTACACCTTC
-	TRBV7-2	TRBJ2-2	-	CASSLASGAVGELFF	TGTGCCAGCAGCTTAGCTTCAGGGGCTGTCGGGGAGCTGTTTTTT
-	TRBV7-9	TRBJ1-1	-	CASTEVGTEAFF	TGTGCCAGCACCGAGGTGGGGACTGAAGCTTTCTTT
-	TRBV2	TRBJ2-3	TRBD2	CASSPSGRSTDTQYF	TGTGCCAGCAGCCCGAGCGGGAGAAGCACAGATACGCAGTATTTT
many	TRBV5-1	TRBJ2-6	-	CASSLEAGANVLTF	TGTGCCAGCAGCTTAGAGGCTGGGGCCAACGTCCTGACTTTC
many	TRBV20-1	TRBJ1-6	TRBD1	CSARQGLNSPLHF	TGCAGTGCTCGACAGGGACTAAACTCACCCCTCCACTTT
many	TRBV7-8	TRBJ2-1	-	CASTRVGNEQFF	TGTGCCAGTACTAGGGTCGGCAATGAGCAGTTCTTC
many	TRBV6-5	TRBJ2-5	-	CASSYGRRTQETQYF	TGTGCCAGCAGTTACGGGCGACGGACACAAGAGACCCAGTACTTC
few	TRBV7-8	TRBJ1-1	-	CASSSREGTFGTEAFF	TGTGCCAGCAGCTCCCGGGAGGGGACTTTTGGAACTGAAGCTTTCTTT
many	TRBV20-1	TRBJ1-6	-	CSGSDGYNSPLHF	TGCAGTGGTTCGGACGGATATAATTCACCCCTCCACTTT
few	TRBV30	TRBJ2-7	TRBD1	CAWSTTGFNEQYF	TGTGCCTGGAGCACGACAGGGTTCAACGAGCAGTACTTC
-	TRBV11-2	TRBJ2-1	-	CASRDGSSYNEQFF	TGTGCCAGCAGGGACGGAAGCTCCTACAATGAGCAGTTCTTC
-	TRBV5-1	TRBJ1-1	-	CASRVGVNTEAFF	TGCGCCAGCAGAGTTGGGGTGAACACTGAAGCTTTCTTT
many	TRBV7-9	TRBJ2-1	TRBD1	CASSLAGTGWDEQFF	TGTGCCAGCAGCTTGGCCGGGACAGGGTGGGATGAGCAGTTCTTC
many	TRBV12-3/TRBV12-4	TRBJ2-1	TRBD2	CASSSSGTSGYNEQFF	TGTGCCAGCAGTTCGAGCGGGACTAGCGGTTACAATGAGCAGTTCTTC
many	TRBV20-1	TRBJ2-3	TRBD2	CSARRPGLAGGRTDTQYF	TGCAGTGCTAGACGCCCGGGACTAGCGGGGGGTCGCACAGATACGCAGTATTTT